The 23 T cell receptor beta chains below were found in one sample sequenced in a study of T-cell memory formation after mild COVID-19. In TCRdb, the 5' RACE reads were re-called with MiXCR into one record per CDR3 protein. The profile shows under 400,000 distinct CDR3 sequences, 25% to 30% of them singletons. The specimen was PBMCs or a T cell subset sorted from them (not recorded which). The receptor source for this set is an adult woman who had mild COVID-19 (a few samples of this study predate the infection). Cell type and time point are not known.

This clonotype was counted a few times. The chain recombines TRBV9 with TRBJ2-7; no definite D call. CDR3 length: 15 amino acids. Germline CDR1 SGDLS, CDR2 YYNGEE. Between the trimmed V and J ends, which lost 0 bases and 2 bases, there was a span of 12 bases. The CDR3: CASSVVAAEPYEQYF. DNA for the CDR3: TGTGCCAGCAGCGTAGTGGCGGCAGAACCCTACGAGCAGTACTTC.

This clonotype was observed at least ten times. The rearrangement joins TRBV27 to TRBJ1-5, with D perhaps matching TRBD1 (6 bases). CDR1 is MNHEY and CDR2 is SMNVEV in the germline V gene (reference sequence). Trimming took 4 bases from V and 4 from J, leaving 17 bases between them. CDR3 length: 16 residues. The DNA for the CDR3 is TGTGCCAGCAGTTCCAAGGCGGGGGCATGGAATCAGCCCCAGCATTTT. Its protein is CASSSKAGAWNQPQHF.

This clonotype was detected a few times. CDR3 coding DNA: TGTGCCAGCAGACCAGGGTACACCTACGAGCAGTACTTC. This encodes CASRPGYTYEQYF. The rearrangement links TRBV14 to TRBJ2-7, with D perhaps matching TRBD1 (5 bases). CDR3 length equals 13 residues. Germline V gene sequence: CDR1 SGHDN, CDR2 FVKESK. The ends were cut back, 6 bases at V and 2 bases at J, with 11 bases in the middle.

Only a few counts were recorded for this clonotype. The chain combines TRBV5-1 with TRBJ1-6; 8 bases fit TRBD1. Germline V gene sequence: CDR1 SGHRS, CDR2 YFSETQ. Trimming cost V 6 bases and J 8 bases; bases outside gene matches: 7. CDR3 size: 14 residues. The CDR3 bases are TGCGCCAGCACCTCGACAGGGGAGTATTCACCCCTCCACTTT. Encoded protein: CASTSTGEYSPLHF.

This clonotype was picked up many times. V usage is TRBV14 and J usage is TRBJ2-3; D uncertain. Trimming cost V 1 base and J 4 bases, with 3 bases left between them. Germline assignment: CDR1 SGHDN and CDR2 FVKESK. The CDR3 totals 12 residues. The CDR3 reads CASSQGADTQYF. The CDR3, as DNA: TGTGCCAGCAGCCAAGGCGCAGATACGCAGTATTTT.

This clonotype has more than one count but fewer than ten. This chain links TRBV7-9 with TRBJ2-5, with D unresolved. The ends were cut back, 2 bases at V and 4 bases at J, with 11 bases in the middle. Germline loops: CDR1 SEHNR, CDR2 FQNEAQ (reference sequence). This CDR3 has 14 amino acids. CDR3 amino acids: CASSLSEDGETQYF. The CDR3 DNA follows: TGTGCCAGCAGCTTATCCGAGGACGGAGAGACCCAGTACTTC.

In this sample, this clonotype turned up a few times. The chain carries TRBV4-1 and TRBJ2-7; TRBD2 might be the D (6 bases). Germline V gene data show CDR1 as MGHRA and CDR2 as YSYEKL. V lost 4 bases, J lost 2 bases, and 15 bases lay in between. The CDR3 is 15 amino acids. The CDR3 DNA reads TGCGCCAGCAGCCTACTCCTGGGAGGTACCTACGAGCAGTACTTC. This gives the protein CASSLLLGGTYEQYF.

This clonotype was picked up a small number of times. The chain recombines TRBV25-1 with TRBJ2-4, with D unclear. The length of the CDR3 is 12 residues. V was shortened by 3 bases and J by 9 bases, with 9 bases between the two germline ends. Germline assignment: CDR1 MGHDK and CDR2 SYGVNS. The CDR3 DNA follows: TGTGCCAGCAGTGAGCTGGGAAGCATTCAGTACTTC. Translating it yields CASSELGSIQYF.

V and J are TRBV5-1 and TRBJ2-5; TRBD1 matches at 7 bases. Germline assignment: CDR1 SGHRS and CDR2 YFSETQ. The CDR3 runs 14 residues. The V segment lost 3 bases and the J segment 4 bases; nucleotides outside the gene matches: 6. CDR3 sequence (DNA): TGCGCCAGCAGCTACGGGGCAGGGGGAGAGACCCAGTACTTC. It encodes CASSYGAGGETQYF.

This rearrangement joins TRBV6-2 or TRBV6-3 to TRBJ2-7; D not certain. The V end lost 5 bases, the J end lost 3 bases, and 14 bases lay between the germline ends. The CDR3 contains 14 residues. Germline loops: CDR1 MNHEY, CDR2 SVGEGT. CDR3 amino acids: CASSNRVPLYEQYF. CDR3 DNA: TGTGCCAGCAGTAACCGGGTCCCCCTCTACGAGCAGTACTTC.

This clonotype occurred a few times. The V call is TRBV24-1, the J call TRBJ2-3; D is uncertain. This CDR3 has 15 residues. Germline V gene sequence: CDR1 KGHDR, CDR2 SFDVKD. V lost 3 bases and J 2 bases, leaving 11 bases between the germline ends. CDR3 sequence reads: CATSDPLWPTDTQYF. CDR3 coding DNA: TGTGCCACCAGTGATCCCCTGTGGCCCACAGATACGCAGTATTTT.

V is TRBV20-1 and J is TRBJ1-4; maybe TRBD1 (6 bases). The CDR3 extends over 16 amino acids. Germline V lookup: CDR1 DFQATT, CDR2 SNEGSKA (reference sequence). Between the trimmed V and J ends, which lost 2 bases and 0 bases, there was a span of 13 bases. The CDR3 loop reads CSARYGQISTNEKLFF. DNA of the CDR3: TGCAGTGCTAGATACGGACAGATCTCAACTAATGAAAAACTGTTTTTT.

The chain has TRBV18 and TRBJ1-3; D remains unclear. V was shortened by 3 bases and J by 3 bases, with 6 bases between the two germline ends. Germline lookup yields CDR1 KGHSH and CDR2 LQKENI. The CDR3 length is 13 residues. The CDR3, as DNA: TGTGCCAGCTCACCGAATGATGGAAACACCATATATTTT. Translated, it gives CASSPNDGNTIYF.

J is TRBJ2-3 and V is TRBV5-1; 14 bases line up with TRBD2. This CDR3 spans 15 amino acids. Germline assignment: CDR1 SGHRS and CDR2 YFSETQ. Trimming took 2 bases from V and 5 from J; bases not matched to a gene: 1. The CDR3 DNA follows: TGCGCCAGCAGCTTTGGACTAGCGGGAGGAGATACGCAGTATTTT. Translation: CASSFGLAGGDTQYF.

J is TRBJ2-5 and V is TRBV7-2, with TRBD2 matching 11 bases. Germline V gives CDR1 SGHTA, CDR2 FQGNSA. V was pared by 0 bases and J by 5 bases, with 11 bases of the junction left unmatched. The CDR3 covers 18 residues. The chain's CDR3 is CASSLAPGTSGFAETQYF. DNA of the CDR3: TGTGCCAGCAGCTTAGCACCCGGGACTAGCGGTTTTGCGGAGACCCAGTACTTC.

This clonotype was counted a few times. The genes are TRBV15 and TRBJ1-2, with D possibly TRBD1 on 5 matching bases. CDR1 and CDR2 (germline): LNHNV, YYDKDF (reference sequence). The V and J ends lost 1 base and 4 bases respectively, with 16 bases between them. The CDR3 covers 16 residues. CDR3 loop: CATSRALSQGSYGYTF. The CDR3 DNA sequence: TGTGCCACCAGCAGAGCCCTCTCCCAGGGTAGCTATGGCTACACCTTC.

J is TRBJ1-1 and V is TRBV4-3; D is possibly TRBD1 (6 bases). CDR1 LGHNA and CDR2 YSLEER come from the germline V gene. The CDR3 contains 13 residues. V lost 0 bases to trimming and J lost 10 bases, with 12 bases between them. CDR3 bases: TGCGCCAGCAGCCAAGATCTAAGGACAGTAGCTTTCTTT. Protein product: CASSQDLRTVAFF.

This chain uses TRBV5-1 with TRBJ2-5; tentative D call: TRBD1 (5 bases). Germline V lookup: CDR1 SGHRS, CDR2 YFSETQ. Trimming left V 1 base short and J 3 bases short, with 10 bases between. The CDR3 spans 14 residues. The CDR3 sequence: CASSLFGREETQYF. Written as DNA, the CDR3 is TGCGCCAGCAGCTTGTTCGGCAGGGAAGAGACCCAGTACTTC.

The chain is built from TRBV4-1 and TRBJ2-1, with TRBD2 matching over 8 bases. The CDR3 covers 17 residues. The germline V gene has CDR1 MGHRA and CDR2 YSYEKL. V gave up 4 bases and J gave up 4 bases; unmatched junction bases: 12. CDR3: CASSPPASGSRYNEQFF. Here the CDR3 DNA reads TGCGCCAGCAGCCCGCCTGCCAGCGGGAGCCGTTACAATGAGCAGTTCTTC.

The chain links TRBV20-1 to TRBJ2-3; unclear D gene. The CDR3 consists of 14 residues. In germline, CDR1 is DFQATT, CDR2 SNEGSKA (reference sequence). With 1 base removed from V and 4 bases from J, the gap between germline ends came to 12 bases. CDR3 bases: TGCAGTGCTAGAGTGGCGGAGTTCGCAGATACGCAGTATTTT. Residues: CSARVAEFADTQYF.

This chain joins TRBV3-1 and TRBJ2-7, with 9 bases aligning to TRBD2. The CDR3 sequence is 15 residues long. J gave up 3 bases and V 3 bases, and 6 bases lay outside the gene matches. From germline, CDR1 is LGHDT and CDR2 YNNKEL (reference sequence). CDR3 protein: CASSHVGLALYEQYF. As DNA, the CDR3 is TGTGCCAGCAGCCACGTAGGACTAGCGCTCTACGAGCAGTACTTC.

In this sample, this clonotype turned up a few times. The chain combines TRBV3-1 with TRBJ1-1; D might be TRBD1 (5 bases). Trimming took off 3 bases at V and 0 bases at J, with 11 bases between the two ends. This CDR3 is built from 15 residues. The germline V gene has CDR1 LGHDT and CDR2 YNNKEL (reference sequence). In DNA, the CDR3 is TGTGCCAGCAGCCACAGGGATAGAGTGAACACTGAAGCTTTCTTT. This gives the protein CASSHRDRVNTEAFF.

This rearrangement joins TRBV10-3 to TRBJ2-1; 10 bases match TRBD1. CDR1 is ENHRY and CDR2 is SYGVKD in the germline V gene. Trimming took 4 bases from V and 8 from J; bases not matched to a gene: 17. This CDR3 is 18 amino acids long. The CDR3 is CAISAENPGQGSRDEQFF. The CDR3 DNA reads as TGTGCCATCAGTGCAGAAAACCCGGGACAGGGGAGTAGGGATGAGCAGTTCTTC.